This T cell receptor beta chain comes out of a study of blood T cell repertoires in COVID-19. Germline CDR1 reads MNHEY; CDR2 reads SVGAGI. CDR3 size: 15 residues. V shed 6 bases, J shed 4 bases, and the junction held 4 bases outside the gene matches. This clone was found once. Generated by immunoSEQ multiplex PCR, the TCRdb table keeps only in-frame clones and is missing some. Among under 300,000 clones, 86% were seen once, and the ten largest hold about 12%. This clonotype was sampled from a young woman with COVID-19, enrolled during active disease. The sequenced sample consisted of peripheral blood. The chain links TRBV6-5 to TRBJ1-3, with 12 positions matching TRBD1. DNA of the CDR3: TGTGCCAGCAGGGGACAGGGGGCGGTCGGAAACACCATATATTTT. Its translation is CASRGQGAVGNTIYF.